The T cell receptor (beta chain) under discussion was sequenced for a study of cytomegalovirus exposure and HLA in healthy donors. TCRdb's table, derived via immunoSEQ multiplex PCR, lists solely in-frame clones and lacks some. The table has roughly 60,000 clones, almost 97% seen once. CDR3 length: 17 residues. Germline V gene data show CDR1 as MDHEN and CDR2 as SYDVKM. The junction had 6 bases not matched to a gene; V was cut back by 5 bases and J by 1 base. Note on this clone: Its antigen is currently unknown.

Findings and caveats of the study: First-cohort TCR clusters tended to co-occur in the approximately 110 validation repertoires, a later analysis found.

The clonotype was recovered from a woman under 30 in good health and CMV-seronegative. Sequencing was performed on PBMCs. The gene calls are TRBV28 and TRBJ2-6; the match to TRBD1 covers 9 bases. CDR3 DNA sequence: TGTGCCAGCAGTGGGGGGACAGGGAAGTCTGGGGCCAACGTCCTGACTTTC. It yields the protein CASSGGTGKSGANVLTF.